This note documents a single T cell receptor (beta chain) sequence. The data derive from a study of blood T cell repertoires in COVID-19. Overall study: Collection of acute and convalescent COVID-19 samples took place in the United States, Italy and Spain. T cells, B-cell-depleted T cells, or PBMCs supplied cDNA or gDNA.

In the authors' methods: Amplified reference gene primers provided the basis for estimating nucleated cell counts. Here immunoSEQ multiplex PCR was the method, and the copy in TCRdb shows in-frame clones only, minus some. D and trimming come from the DNA, and the V and J calls and clone size come from that table. The sample includes about 87,000 clones, roughly 80% seen only once; the top ten take roughly 4.2%. This CDR3 is 14 amino acids long. CDR1 is SNHLY and CDR2 is FYNNEI in the germline V gene. V was trimmed by 4 bases and J by 3 bases, leaving 12 bases between them. Sample: peripheral blood. The clonotype was recovered from a woman in her fifties or sixties with acute or convalescent COVID-19. The chain couples TRBV2 to TRBJ1-2, with D possibly TRBD1 on 5 matching bases. The CDR3 is CASSVGQGYYGYTF. The CDR3 nucleotides are TGTGCCAGCAGTGTCGGGCAGGGATACTATGGCTACACCTTC.